The clone carrying this TCR beta chain was seen more than once but under ten times. Its antigen is currently unknown. Donors in the study were healthy people who gave bone marrow. The sample is drawn from a study of cytomegalovirus exposure and HLA in healthy donors. Across the whole study: Falling in the Caucasian-associated ancestry cluster were 81% of under 450 genotyped donors. General study findings and limits: Roughly uniform depth of sequencing across donors was assumed in presence/absence analyses. Generally TCR sequences proved uncommon, though certain public TCRs appeared in numerous donors.

The V end lost 6 bases, the J end lost 1 base, and 9 bases lay between the germline ends. The CDR3 runs to 13 residues. Germline lookup yields CDR1 MNHEY and CDR2 SVGAGI. The PCR ran on 60 Vbeta and 13 Jbeta primers. Here immunoSEQ multiplex PCR was the method, and the copy in TCRdb shows in-frame clones only, minus some. The sample shows 80,000 to 90,000 clones, 75% of them seen only once. The receptor was derived from a man aged 40-55 years in good health and CMV-seronegative. This chain uses TRBV6-5 with TRBJ1-1; D call uncertain. The sample taken for sequencing was PBMCs. In DNA form, the CDR3 reads TGTGCCAGCAGACTAGGTAGGAACACTGAAGCTTTCTTT. Amino acids: CASRLGRNTEAFF.